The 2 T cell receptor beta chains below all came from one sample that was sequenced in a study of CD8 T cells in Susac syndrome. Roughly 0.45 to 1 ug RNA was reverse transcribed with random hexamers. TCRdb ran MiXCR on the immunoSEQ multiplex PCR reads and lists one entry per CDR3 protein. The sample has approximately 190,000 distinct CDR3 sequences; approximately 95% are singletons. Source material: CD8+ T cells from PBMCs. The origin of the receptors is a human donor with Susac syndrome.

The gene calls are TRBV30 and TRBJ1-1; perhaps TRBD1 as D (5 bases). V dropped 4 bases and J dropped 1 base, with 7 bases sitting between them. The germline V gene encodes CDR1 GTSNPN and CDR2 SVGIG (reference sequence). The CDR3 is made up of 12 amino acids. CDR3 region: CAWNGGNTEAFF. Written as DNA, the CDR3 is TGTGCCTGGAACGGGGGGAACACTGAAGCTTTCTTT.

The CDR3 region is CASSFRSAPNTEAFF. The CDR3 DNA is TGTGCCAGTAGTTTCCGTTCCGCCCCGAACACTGAAGCTTTCTTT. J is TRBJ1-1 and V is TRBV19; D gene uncertain. V was pared by 5 bases and J by 1 base, with 14 bases between. From germline, CDR1 is LNHDA and CDR2 SQIVND (reference sequence). This CDR3 is 15 amino acids long. Together with reference TRBV19 and TRBJ1-1, the CDR3 gives the full variable domain: DGGITQSPKYLFRKEGQNVTLSCEQNLNHDAMYWYRQDPGQGLRLIYYSQIVNDFQKGDIAEGYSVSREKKESFPLTVTSAQKNPTAFYLCASSFRSAPNTEAFFGQGTRLTVV.